A selection of T cell receptor beta chains follows, all from one sample in a study of cytomegalovirus exposure and HLA in healthy donors. Method: immunoSEQ multiplex PCR; TCRdb's copy keeps in-frame clones and lacks some. The repertoire consists of hundreds of thousands of clones, with 70% to 90% occurring once and the leading ten covering more than 2%. The sample was PBMCs. The receptors originated from a young woman in good health and CMV-seronegative. CDR3s include the opening cysteine and the closing phenylalanine or tryptophan. A D gene is named only where the DNA matches it firmly. Some rows have no size entry. The others give once, few or many, or a class for an expanded clone.

>TRBJ2-1|TRBD2|NA|TRBV9
TGTGCCAGCAGCGTAGGCGGGGGGGGATACAATGAGCAGTTCTTC
CASSVGGGGYNEQFF
>TRBJ1-1|NA|NA|TRBV5-5
TGTGCCAGCAGCTTAAGTTTTTCCGGGAGGGCCACTGAAGCTTTCTTT
CASSLSFSGRATEAFF
>TRBJ1-5|TRBD1|NA|TRBV7-9
TGTGCCAGCAGCTTGAAGCCCGGACAGGATAGCAATCAGCCCCAGCATTTT
CASSLKPGQDSNQPQHF
>TRBJ2-2|NA|NA|TRBV30
TGTGCCTGGAGTCGAGACAGGACCCAGAACACCGGGGAGCTGTTTTTT
CAWSRDRTQNTGELFF
>TRBJ2-3|NA|NA|TRBV7-3
TGTGCCAGCAGCTTAATTCGCGGTGCAACAGATACGCAGTATTTT
CASSLIRGATDTQYF
>TRBJ1-1|TRBD1|NA|TRBV4-2
TGTGCCAGCAGCCAAGAAGGGACAGGGCTGAACACTGAAGCTTTCTTT
CASSQEGTGLNTEAFF
>TRBJ1-1|NA|NA|TRBV7-9
TGTGCCAGCAGCCTCCCGACCCTCCGAGGCACTGAAGCTTTCTTT
CASSLPTLRGTEAFF
>TRBJ1-2|NA|NA|TRBV11-2
TGTGCCAGCAGCTATATGGGAGCTAACTATGGCTACACCTTC
CASSYMGANYGYTF
>TRBJ2-7|NA|few|TRBV6-5
TGTGCCAGCAGTTACTCCGGGACAAATGAGCAGTACTTC
CASSYSGTNEQYF
>TRBJ2-7|TRBD1|NA|TRBV30
TGTGCCTGGAGTGTCGGGACAGGCTCCTACGAGCAGTACTTC
CAWSVGTGSYEQYF
>TRBJ1-5|NA|NA|TRBV6-1
TGTGCCAGCAGGACAGCTGCAGCTAGCAATCAGCCCCAGCATTTT
CASRTAAASNQPQHF
>TRBJ2-7|NA|NA|TRBV10-2
TGCGCCAGCGGCTCCCGACAGCCACTCTCCTACGAGCAGTACTTC
CASGSRQPLSYEQYF
>TRBJ2-5|TRBD2|NA|TRBV5-6
TGTGCCAGCAGCTTAGAGCGGGGGGGCTGGAAGACCCAGTACTTC
CASSLERGGWKTQYF
>TRBJ2-5|TRBD2|NA|TRBV9
TGTGCCAGCAGCGTCGGACTAGCGGGGGGACAAGAGACCCAGTACTTC
CASSVGLAGGQETQYF
>TRBJ1-2|TRBD1|NA|TRBV6-5
TGTGCCAGCAGCCCAAAGCAGGGGGCTAACTATGGCTACACCTTC
CASSPKQGANYGYTF
>TRBJ2-7|NA|NA|TRBV2
TGTGCCAGCAGTGTGGACTTTTCCTACGAGCAGTACTTC
CASSVDFSYEQYF
>TRBJ2-7|NA|NA|TRBV5-1
TGCGCCAGCAGCTCTTTGACAGGCTCATCCTACGAGCAGTACTTC
CASSSLTGSSYEQYF
>TRBJ2-1|NA|NA|TRBV9
TGTGCCAGCAGCTCAGATCAAGGAGACTCTAGGTCCTACAATGAGCAGTTCTTC
CASSSDQGDSRSYNEQFF
>TRBJ1-2|NA|NA|TRBV13
TGTGCCAGCAGCCTAATTTCCGGGCAGGGCGGCTATGGCTACACCTTC
CASSLISGQGGYGYTF
>TRBJ2-7|NA|NA|TRBV6-5
TGTGCCAGCACTCTGGGGCGATACGAGCAGTACTTC
CASTLGRYEQYF
>TRBJ2-5|NA|NA|TRBV9
TGTGCCAGCAGCGTAGGGGGCCCCGGGGAGACCCAGTACTTC
CASSVGGPGETQYF
>TRBJ2-1|TRBD2|NA|TRBV7-3
TGTGCCAGCAGCCCCGAGGTACTAGCGGGGGGGCAAGCGGATGAGCAGTTCTTC
CASSPEVLAGGQADEQFF
>TRBJ1-6|NA|NA|TRBV10-1
TGCGCCAGCAGTGAGGAGGGGCGGACAGAAGCTAATTCACCCCTCCACTTT
CASSEEGRTEANSPLHF
>TRBJ2-3|TRBD2|NA|TRBV7-6
TGTGCCAGCAGCTTAAGACTAGCGGGTCGCACAGATACGCAGTATTTT
CASSLRLAGRTDTQYF
>TRBJ1-1|NA|few|TRBV11-2
TGTGCCAGCAGCCCCGTCGGGGGGCGAAAGGCTTTCTTT
CASSPVGGRKAFF
>TRBJ2-2|TRBD1|NA|TRBV18
TGTGCCAGCTCCCCAGGGACAGGGAACACCGGGGAGCTGTTTTTT
CASSPGTGNTGELFF
>TRBJ2-7|NA|NA|TRBV5-1
TGCGCCAGCGCTAGAGCTCGGGGGGCAACCTACGAGCAGTACTTC
CASARARGATYEQYF
>TRBJ2-7|TRBD1|NA|TRBV27
TGTGCCAGCAGTTTATACGGGACAGGGAACGAGCAGTACTTC
CASSLYGTGNEQYF
>TRBJ2-1|NA|NA|TRBV4-1
TGCGCCAGCAGCCAAGACCCAGGGCCTTCCTACAATGAGCAGTTCTTC
CASSQDPGPSYNEQFF
>TRBJ1-5|NA|NA|TRBV27
TGTGCCAGCAGTGCCGCCTTCCCAGGGGGCAATCAGCCCCAGCATTTT
CASSAAFPGGNQPQHF
>TRBJ2-5|TRBD2|NA|TRBV9
TGTGCCAGCAGCGTAGCACCTGGAGGGGGACTAGCGGGGGTAGAGACCCAGTACTTC
CASSVAPGGGLAGVETQYF
>TRBJ2-7|NA|NA|TRBV18
TGTGCCAGCTCACCCACGTTCGGACTCCACGAGCAGTACTTC
CASSPTFGLHEQYF
>TRBJ2-5|NA|NA|TRBV7-3
TGTGCCAGCAGCTTAACGGCGGGGGCGGGGGAGACCCAGTACTTC
CASSLTAGAGETQYF
>TRBJ1-2|NA|NA|TRBV29-1
TGCAGCGTCGGGCCGGAGGGGTCCGGCTACACCTTC
CSVGPEGSGYTF
>TRBJ2-7|TRBD2|once|TRBV4-2
TGTGCCAGCAGCCAAGAACTTCTAGCGGGGGGTTTCTCCTACGAGCAGTACTTC
CASSQELLAGGFSYEQYF